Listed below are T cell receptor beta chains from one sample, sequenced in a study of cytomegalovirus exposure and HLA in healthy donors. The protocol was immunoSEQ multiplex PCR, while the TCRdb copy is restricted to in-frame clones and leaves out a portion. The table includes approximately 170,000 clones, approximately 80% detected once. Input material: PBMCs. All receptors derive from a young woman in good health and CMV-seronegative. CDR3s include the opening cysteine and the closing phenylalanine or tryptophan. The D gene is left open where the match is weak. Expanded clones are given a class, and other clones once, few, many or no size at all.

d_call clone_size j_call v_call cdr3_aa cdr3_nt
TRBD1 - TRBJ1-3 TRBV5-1 CASSYDRGSGNTIYF TGCGCCAGCAGTTACGACAGGGGCTCTGGAAACACCATATATTTT
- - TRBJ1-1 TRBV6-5 CASFRQARNTEAFF TGTGCCAGCTTTAGACAGGCCCGGAACACTGAAGCTTTCTTT
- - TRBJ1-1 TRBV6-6 CASSYSTNTEAFF TGTGCCAGCAGTTACTCGACTAACACTGAAGCTTTCTTT
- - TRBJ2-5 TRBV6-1 CASSESIGAMQYF TGTGCCAGCAGTGAATCTATTGGGGCTATGCAGTACTTC
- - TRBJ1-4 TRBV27 CASSLMGGNEKLFF TGTGCCAGCAGTTTGATGGGAGGTAATGAAAAACTGTTTTTT
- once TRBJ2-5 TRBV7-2 CASSAGQEQETQYF TGTGCCAGCAGCGCAGGGCAGGAACAAGAGACCCAGTACTTC
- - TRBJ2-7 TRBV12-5 CASGLVTGLSYEQYF TGTGCTAGTGGTTTGGTCACAGGGTTAAGCTACGAGCAGTACTTC
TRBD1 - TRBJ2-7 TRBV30 CAWGTGLTYEQYF TGTGCCTGGGGGACAGGCCTGACCTACGAGCAGTACTTC
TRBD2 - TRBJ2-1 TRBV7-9 CASGVKREIHGSEQFF TGTGCCAGCGGGGTCAAGCGGGAGATACATGGTAGTGAGCAGTTCTTC
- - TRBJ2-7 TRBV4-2 CASSQDRNRDYEQYF TGTGCCAGCAGCCAAGATCGGAACAGGGACTACGAGCAGTACTTC
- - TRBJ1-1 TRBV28 CASSKGQTRNMNTEAFF TGTGCCAGCAGCAAAGGACAGACGAGAAATATGAACACTGAAGCTTTCTTT